This record concerns one T cell receptor beta chain sequence. Sequencing was performed with immunoSEQ multiplex PCR; in TCRdb, only in-frame clones are kept and a portion is missing. The sample shows 13,000 or so clones, around 70% of them seen only once. The source of the sample is a study of T cells after somatic rescue of genetic block. This CDR3 spans 16 amino acids. The junction had 7 bases not matched to a gene; V was cut back by 2 bases and J by 4 bases. Germline V gives CDR1 MNHNY, CDR2 SVGAGI (reference sequence). The specimen sequenced was peripheral blood mononuclear cells (PBMCs). The sequence was collected from a boy aged 5-17 years. V is TRBV6-6 and J is TRBJ1-2; 10 bases map to TRBD1. CDR3 in amino acids: CASSYQRDRGAYGYTF. The CDR3 DNA reads as TGTGCCAGCAGTTACCAACGGGACAGGGGTGCCTATGGCTACACCTTC.